This entry features one T cell receptor (beta chain) sequence. As yet, its antigen is unknown. Amplification targeted the TCR beta CDR3 regions, with RNA transcripts as the source material. After a first-round RT-PCR with HTBI primers, a second-round multiplex PCR was run. TCRdb redid the calling of the multiplex PCR reads with MiXCR, one entry per CDR3 protein. The sample has hundreds of thousands of distinct CDR3 sequences, 20% to 25% seen once. This CDR3 contains 15 residues. V dropped 0 bases and J dropped 2 bases, with 14 bases sitting between them. Per germline, CDR1 DFQATT and CDR2 SNEGSKA (reference sequence). The data belong to a study of Graves' ophthalmopathy and Graves' hyperthyroidism. Study conclusions and caveats: For predicting ophthalmopathy progression, the model had approximately 70% sensitivity and 72.22% specificity. Blood also held most thyroid clonotypes expanded above 0.001 frequency.

Aged 18 to 65, hyperthyroidism patients had new diagnoses of under 2 months' duration. Patients with other autoimmune diseases, uncontrolled infections, pregnancy or lactation were excluded. The rearrangement joins TRBV20-1 to TRBJ2-7; no clear D. Sequencing used peripheral blood. This receptor was taken from a woman younger than 30 with stable Graves' hyperthyroidism. DNA for the CDR3: TGCAGTGCTAGAGATCTGCAGTTTGAAACCTACGAGCAGTACTTC. This translates into CSARDLQFETYEQYF.